This entry lists 30 T cell receptor beta chains sequenced from one sample in a study of blood T cell repertoires in COVID-19 (dated by TCRdb to 2018 to 2021). Library prep was done by the immunoSEQ multiplex PCR assay. Drawn from immuneACCESS, this table holds only the in-frame rearrangements with V and J called that TCRdb kept. Clones are partly lost; checked studies trace under half to an unresolved V gene and leave the rest unexplained. This sample is represented by about 260,000 clones; less than 90% of them were singletons. Roughly 4% of the sample is held by the ten biggest clonotypes. Sample: peripheral blood. These receptors were taken from a man aged 60-69 years with acute or convalescent COVID-19.

V and J are TRBV28 and TRBJ2-2; D might be TRBD2 (5 bases). V shed 8 bases and J shed 5 bases, with 12 bases lying between them. CDR3 length: 13 amino acids. CDR1 is MDHEN and CDR2 is SYDVKM in the germline V gene. The CDR3 loop reads CASGLEGTGELFF. As DNA, the CDR3 is TGTGCCAGCGGCCTTGAGGGTACCGGGGAGCTGTTTTTT.

Turning to this clone: One end of the junction fails to match germline, which may point to a read error. This rearrangement joins TRBV9 to TRBJ2-7; D is possibly TRBD2 (6 bases). The CDR3 length is 15 residues. Germline loops: CDR1 SGDLS, CDR2 YYNGEE. CDR3 sequence: CASSVELDGTPVLNF. CDR3 sequence (DNA): TGTGCCAGCAGCGTAGAGTTAGACGGGACTCCAGTTCTCAACTTC.

The DNA for the CDR3 is TGTGCCAGCAGCCAAGAGGGGGTAGCGGGAGGGAGGGAGCAGTACTTC. This sequence encodes CASSQEGVAGGREQYF. The rearrangement links TRBV4-2 to TRBJ2-7; the match to TRBD2 covers 11 bases. V was clipped by 0 bases and J by 7 bases; unmatched bases: 8. The CDR3 is made up of 16 amino acids. Germline lookup yields CDR1 LGHNA and CDR2 YNFKEQ.

V is TRBV10-1 and J is TRBJ2-1, with D unresolved. Germline values: CDR1 WNHNN, CDR2 SYGVQD (reference sequence). Trimming stripped 5 bases from V and 7 bases from J, with 18 bases between. This CDR3 spans 15 amino acids. CDR3 protein: CASSPLDGDKNEQFF. The DNA for the CDR3 is TGCGCCAGCAGTCCCCTAGACGGAGATAAAAATGAGCAGTTCTTC.

The J gene is TRBJ2-3, the V gene TRBV7-9, with 7 bases lining up with TRBD1. The CDR3 length is 15 residues. Germline V CDR1 and CDR2: SEHNR, FQNEAQ (reference sequence). The V and J ends lost 4 bases and 2 bases, in that order; junction bases with no gene match: 6. The CDR3 is CASSYPGGFTDTQYF. The CDR3 DNA is TGTGCCAGCAGCTATCCAGGGGGATTCACAGATACGCAGTATTTT. Drawing the rest from reference TRBV7-9 and TRBJ2-3, the complete variable domain is DTGVSQNPRHKITKRGQNVTFRCDPISEHNRLYWYRQTLGQGPEFLTYFQNEAQLEKSRLLSDRFSAERPKGSFSTLEIQRTEQGDSAMYLCASSYPGGFTDTQYFGPGTRLTVL.

Here the CDR3 reads CATSRDSSSAANTGELFF. In nucleotides, the CDR3 is TGTGCCACCAGCAGAGACTCATCTAGCGCCGCGAACACCGGGGAGCTGTTTTTT. The gene calls are TRBV15 and TRBJ2-2; tentative D call: TRBD2 (6 bases). V was shortened by 0 bases and J by 0 bases, with 14 bases between the two germline ends. Germline assignment: CDR1 LNHNV and CDR2 YYDKDF (reference sequence). The length of the CDR3 is 18 residues.

This chain joins TRBV19 and TRBJ2-1; TRBD2 agrees at 11 bases. V dropped 1 base and J dropped 0; count of bases not matched to a gene: 2. This CDR3 region has 17 residues. The germline CDR1 and CDR2 sequences are LNHDA and SQIVND (reference sequence). The chain's CDR3 is CASSIGTSGSSYNEQFF. The CDR3 coding sequence is TGTGCCAGTAGTATAGGGACTAGCGGGTCCTCCTACAATGAGCAGTTCTTC. The full variable domain, in which reference TRBV19 and TRBJ2-1 provide the parts outside the CDR3, is DGGITQSPKYLFRKEGQNVTLSCEQNLNHDAMYWYRQDPGQGLRLIYYSQIVNDFQKGDIAEGYSVSREKKESFPLTVTSAQKNPTAFYLCASSIGTSGSSYNEQFFGPGTRLTVL.

The chain recombines TRBV5-1 with TRBJ1-1, with a tentative D call TRBD1 (5 bases). The CDR3 sequence is 21 residues long. Between the trimmed V and J ends, which lost 0 bases and 2 bases, there was a span of 29 bases. The V gene's germline CDR1 is SGHRS and CDR2 YFSETQ. The CDR3 protein is CASSLGTIVQGTLHSNTEAFF. DNA for the CDR3: TGCGCCAGCAGCTTGGGGACCATCGTGCAGGGAACACTCCACTCTAACACTGAAGCTTTCTTT.

The chain carries TRBV28 and TRBJ2-7; D is unclear. Germline values: CDR1 MDHEN, CDR2 SYDVKM. The germline V and J ends were trimmed by 6 bases and 2 bases, with 5 bases remaining between them. The CDR3 covers 11 residues. The CDR3 nucleotides read TGTGCCAGCAGCCCAACCTACGAGCAGTACTTC. Encoded protein: CASSPTYEQYF.

The chain employs TRBV2 and TRBJ1-6; 11 bases line up with TRBD1. Germline-derived CDR1 and CDR2 are SNHLY and FYNNEI. CDR3 size: 17 residues. J gave up 9 bases and V 4 bases, and 11 bases lay outside the gene matches. The CDR3 sequence is CASSAPGQGAVSSPLHF. The CDR3 DNA reads TGTGCCAGCAGTGCTCCTGGACAGGGGGCGGTTTCTTCACCCCTCCACTTT.

The chain links TRBV3-1 (or the pseudogene TRBV3-2) to TRBJ1-2; the D gene is possibly TRBD1 (6 bases). The CDR3 is 14 residues long. With 4 bases removed from V and 4 bases from J, the gap between germline ends came to 13 bases. The germline V gene encodes CDR1 LGHDT and CDR2 YNNKEL (reference sequence). CDR3 loop: CASSRTKDSYGYTF. Written as DNA, the CDR3 is TGTGCCAGCAGCCGGACGAAGGACAGCTATGGCTACACCTTC.

The chain joins TRBV6-5 to TRBJ1-4; TRBD1 matches 8 bases. Germline V lookup: CDR1 MNHEY, CDR2 SVGAGI. The CDR3 extends over 15 amino acids. J was trimmed by 4 bases and V by 7 bases; bases with no gene match: 8. The CDR3 DNA follows: TGTGCCAGCATGATGACAGGGGATGGTAATGAAAAACTGTTTTTT. Protein sequence: CASMMTGDGNEKLFF.

The V gene is TRBV6-2 or TRBV6-3, the J gene TRBJ1-2; possible D gene TRBD1, 5 bases. In germline, CDR1 is MNHEY, CDR2 SVGEGT. V was trimmed by 5 bases and J by 5 bases, leaving 9 bases between them. The CDR3 spans 12 residues. CDR3 in DNA: TGTGCCAGCAGTGCTACAGGTTATGGCTACACCTTC. Protein product: CASSATGYGYTF.

This chain links TRBV27 with TRBJ1-1; TRBD1 agrees at 10 bases. Germline CDR1 is MNHEY and CDR2 is SMNVEV (reference sequence). J gave up 2 bases and V 6 bases, and 9 bases lay outside the gene matches. This CDR3 is built from 16 residues. CDR3 in DNA: TGTGCCAGCAGAAACTGGGGACAGGGGATAAACACTGAAGCTTTCTTT. Its protein is CASRNWGQGINTEAFF.

This clone has a single count. The J gene is TRBJ2-3, the V gene TRBV27; 7 nucleotides match TRBD1. The J segment lost 2 bases and the V segment lost 5 bases, leaving 7 bases of the junction unmatched. CDR1 MNHEY and CDR2 SMNVEV come from the germline V gene (reference sequence). This CDR3 region has 15 residues. The CDR3, as DNA: TGTGCCAGCAGTCCCGGGGACAGTTACACAGATACGCAGTATTTT. Its translation is CASSPGDSYTDTQYF.

The chain couples TRBV6-5 to TRBJ2-5; 11 positions match TRBD1. The CDR3 has 13 residues. Trimming removed 6 bases from V and 4 bases from J; junction bases left unmatched: 1. The germline CDR1 and CDR2 sequences are MNHEY and SVGAGI. The CDR3 region has the DNA TGTGCCAGCAGGGACAGGGGGCTAGAGACCCAGTACTTC. It specifies CASRDRGLETQYF.

The CDR3 sequence is CASSPIDRGLLAFF. In nucleotides, the CDR3 is TGCGCCAGCAGCCCTATTGACAGGGGGCTCTTAGCTTTCTTT. V is TRBV5-1 and J is TRBJ1-1; TRBD1 aligns across 10 bases. Trimming took 4 bases from V and 10 from J; bases not matched to a gene: 10. Per the germline V gene, CDR1 is SGHRS and CDR2 is YFSETQ. The CDR3 runs to 14 residues. The full variable domain, with the rest looked up from reference TRBV5-1 and TRBJ1-1, is KAGVTQTPRYLIKTRGQQVTLSCSPISGHRSVSWYQQTPGQGLQFLFEYFSETQRNKGNFPGRFSGRQFSNSRSEMNVSTLELGDSALYLCASSPIDRGLLAFFGQGTRLTVV.

The chain joins TRBV1 to TRBJ2-1; the table's D call TRBD2 went unverified against the DNA. TRBV1 is assigned pseudogene status. CDR3 length: 14 residues. The CDR3 coding sequence is TGCACCAGCAGCCGAGGACTAGATTCGGAGGAGCAGTTCTTC. The encoded protein is CTSSRGLDSEEQFF.

This sequence joins TRBV7-3 and TRBJ2-3; 9 nucleotides line up with TRBD2. This CDR3 contains 15 residues. CDR1 and CDR2 from the germline V gene are SGHTA and FQGTGA. After removal of 5 bases from V and 4 bases from J, the junction contained 7 bases not matched to a gene. In nucleotides, the CDR3 is TGTGCCAGCAGCGCGGGGACTAGCATCCCAGATACGCAGTATTTT. Its translation is CASSAGTSIPDTQYF.

This sequence joins TRBV5-1 and TRBJ2-5; D ambiguous. CDR1 is SGHRS and CDR2 is YFSETQ in the germline V gene. The CDR3 runs to 15 residues. Between the trimmed V and J ends, which lost 0 bases and 5 bases, there was a span of 14 bases. In nucleotides, the CDR3 is TGCGCCAGCAGCTTGGGTGCAGTCCCCGGGGAGACCCAGTACTTC. Translating it yields CASSLGAVPGETQYF.

The chain carries TRBV5-4 and TRBJ2-7; 8 positions match TRBD1. CDR1 is SGHNT, CDR2 YYREEE, per germline (reference sequence). After removal of 1 base from V and 5 bases from J, the junction contained 5 bases not matched to a gene. This CDR3 has 14 amino acids. The CDR3 bases are TGTGCCAGCAGCTTGCTACAGGGGGGCCACGAGCAGTACTTC. This encodes CASSLLQGGHEQYF.

The rearrangement joins TRBV4-2 to TRBJ2-3, with 12 bases identical to TRBD2. The CDR3 covers 14 residues. Unmatched junction bases numbered 4, after V lost 0 bases and J lost 12 bases. CDR1 LGHNA and CDR2 YNFKEQ come from the germline V gene. The CDR3 sequence is CASSQDRLAGDQYF. CDR3 nucleotides: TGTGCCAGCAGCCAAGACAGACTAGCGGGAGACCAGTATTTT.

The V call is TRBV5-4, the J call TRBJ2-7, with 11 bases aligning to TRBD2. Germline CDR1 and CDR2: SGHNT and YYREEE (reference sequence). The CDR3 has 15 amino acids. The V and J ends lost 5 bases and 4 bases, in that order; junction bases with no gene match: 8. As DNA, the CDR3 is TGTGCCAGCAGATCCGGGACTAGCGGTTCTTACGAGCAGTACTTC. Amino acid sequence: CASRSGTSGSYEQYF.

The gene calls are TRBV28 and TRBJ2-5; no clear D gene. V dropped 1 base and J dropped 6 bases, with 9 bases sitting between them. The germline CDR1 and CDR2 sequences are MDHEN and SYDVKM. The CDR3 has 13 amino acids. CDR3 residues: CASSLYLWQTQYF. In DNA, the CDR3 is TGTGCCAGCAGTTTATACCTGTGGCAGACCCAGTACTTC.

The J gene is TRBJ1-1, the V gene TRBV10-3; D perhaps matches TRBD1 (5 bases). The CDR3 is 14 amino acids. Trimming removed 2 bases at V and 7 bases at J, with 14 bases between. Germline CDR1 is ENHRY and CDR2 is SYGVKD. CDR3 amino acids: CAISEVGGWGEAFF. CDR3 coding DNA: TGTGCCATCAGTGAGGTGGGGGGATGGGGTGAAGCTTTCTTT.

As DNA, the CDR3 is TGTGCCAGCAGCGGGGGACAGGGGGCTCTCTCTGGAAACACCATATATTTT. It encodes CASSGGQGALSGNTIYF. The chain couples TRBV7-9 to TRBJ1-3, with TRBD1 identical over 12 bases. In germline, CDR1 is SEHNR, CDR2 FQNEAQ (reference sequence). The CDR3 loop spans 17 amino acids. Unmatched junction bases numbered 5, after V lost 5 bases and J lost 0 bases.

The CDR3: CASSKSGVRDTGELFF. The CDR3 DNA is TGTGCCAGCAGCAAATCCGGGGTTCGCGACACCGGGGAGCTGTTTTTT. This chain links TRBV21-1 with TRBJ2-2; the tabulated D call, TRBD2, remains unverified against the DNA. TRBV21-1 is described as a pseudogene. The CDR3 totals 16 residues.

The chain joins TRBV10-3 to TRBJ2-2; D not certain. This CDR3 has 13 amino acids. Trimming took off 6 bases at V and 6 bases at J, with 11 bases between the two ends. Germline CDR1 reads ENHRY; CDR2 reads SYGVKD. The CDR3 here is CAISRVAPGELFF. CDR3 coding DNA: TGTGCCATCAGCCGCGTTGCCCCCGGGGAGCTGTTTTTT.

This sequence joins TRBV6-6 and TRBJ2-5; TRBD2 is a possible D gene (6 bases). Germline CDR1 MNHNY, CDR2 SVGAGI (reference sequence). V was clipped by 4 bases and J by 5 bases, with 14 bases between them. The CDR3 runs 14 residues. CDR3 sequence reads: CASSLGLAGETQYF. The CDR3 DNA reads TGTGCCAGCAGTTTGGGACTTGCGGGGGAGACCCAGTACTTC.

This clone was recorded a few times. The CDR3 nucleotides read TGTGCCAGCAGCTTGATAGCGACAGATACGCAGTATTTT. It yields the protein CASSLIATDTQYF. The rearrangement links TRBV7-9 to TRBJ2-3; the D gene is possibly TRBD2 (5 bases). V shed 3 bases and J shed 3 bases, with 7 bases lying between them. CDR3 size: 13 residues. The germline CDR1 and CDR2 sequences are SEHNR and FQNEAQ (reference sequence).